The 9 T cell receptor beta chains below come from one sample, sequenced in a study of blood T cell repertoires in COVID-19. The method was immunoSEQ multiplex PCR; TCRdb's version includes in-frame clones alone and lacks a portion of them. The sample lists about 150,000 clones, roughly 83% occurring once. The sample consisted of peripheral blood. All receptors derive from a woman aged 55-69 years with acute or convalescent COVID-19.

V usage is TRBV9 and J usage is TRBJ2-5, with D perhaps matching TRBD1 (6 bases). The CDR3 covers 14 residues. V was shortened by 2 bases and J by 3 bases, with 11 bases between the two germline ends. Germline values: CDR1 SGDLS, CDR2 YYNGEE. CDR3 coding DNA: TGTGCCAGCAGCGTCAGGGGTTCTGAAGAGACCCAGTACTTC. Residues: CASSVRGSEETQYF. Based on the CDR3 plus reference TRBV9 and TRBJ2-5, the full variable domain is DSGVTQTPKHLITATGQRVTLRCSPRSGDLSVYWYQQSLDQGLQFLIQYYNGEERAKGNILERFSAQQFPDLHSELNLSSLELGDSALYFCASSVRGSEETQYFGPGTRLLVL.

This clone was observed a few times. The chain recombines TRBV27 with TRBJ1-6, with 9 bases matching TRBD1. This CDR3 contains 15 residues. Germline CDR1 and CDR2: MNHEY and SMNVEV (reference sequence). Trimming at V came to 6 bases and at J to 8 bases, leaving 8 bases not matched to a gene. CDR3 sequence: CASRYRGLQDSPLHF. Here the CDR3 DNA reads TGTGCCAGCAGGTACAGGGGGCTACAGGATTCACCCCTCCACTTT.

The V call is TRBV19, the J call TRBJ1-6; the D is unclear. The V gene lost 5 bases and the J gene lost 2 bases, with 7 bases spanning the gap. The CDR3 covers 14 residues. Germline assignment: CDR1 LNHDA and CDR2 SQIVND (reference sequence). This chain's CDR3 is CASSLEAYNSPLHF. The CDR3 nucleotides read TGTGCCAGTAGTCTGGAGGCCTATAATTCACCCCTCCACTTT.

The chain uses TRBV28 and TRBJ2-7; possibly TRBD2 for D (7 bases). There are 15 residues in the CDR3. The V end lost 6 bases, the J end lost 4 bases, and 19 bases lay between the germline ends. Germline-derived CDR1 and CDR2 are MDHEN and SYDVKM. DNA of the CDR3: TGTGCCAGCAGGCTCCCAGGGGAGGGGACGTACGAGCAGTACTTC. Protein product: CASRLPGEGTYEQYF.

J is TRBJ1-2 and V is TRBV10-3; no definite D call. The CDR3 has 12 residues. Trimming cost V 10 bases and J 3 bases, with 12 bases left between them. Germline assignment: CDR1 ENHRY and CDR2 SYGVKD. The DNA of the CDR3 is TGTGCCACGTACACAGTAGACTATGGCTACACCTTC. Protein product: CATYTVDYGYTF.

V and J are TRBV10-3 and TRBJ1-6; TRBD1 is a possible D gene (5 bases). The V gene lost 8 bases and the J gene lost 5 bases, with 10 bases spanning the gap. The CDR3 loop spans 13 amino acids. Germline V lookup: CDR1 ENHRY, CDR2 SYGVKD. The CDR3 is CAIAEGDNSPLHF. CDR3 nucleotides: TGTGCCATCGCTGAAGGGGATAATTCACCCCTCCACTTT.

This chain connects TRBV7-2 to TRBJ2-5, with 7 bases aligning to TRBD1. Trimming took 0 bases from V and 3 from J; bases not matched to a gene: 4. Germline V CDR1 and CDR2: SGHTA, FQGNSA. This CDR3 spans 15 amino acids. This chain's CDR3 is CASSLATGWEETQYF. The DNA of the CDR3 is TGTGCCAGCAGCTTAGCGACAGGGTGGGAAGAGACCCAGTACTTC.

This clone has just a few counts. The chain employs TRBV7-8 and TRBJ2-7; D unresolved. The V end lost 5 bases, the J end lost 0 bases, and 14 bases lay between the germline ends. Germline V gives CDR1 SGHVS, CDR2 FQNEAQ. This CDR3 is 15 amino acids long. Here the CDR3 DNA reads TGTGCCAGCAGCGCCAGGTTCATGGGCTCCTACGAGCAGTACTTC. It encodes CASSARFMGSYEQYF.

The chain uses TRBV5-1 and TRBJ2-5; no reliable D call. The CDR3 contains 11 residues. Germline CDR1 and CDR2: SGHRS and YFSETQ. Trimming took 3 bases from V and 2 from J, leaving 2 bases between them. The CDR3, as DNA: TGCGCCAGCAGCTCGCAAGAGACCCAGTACTTC. Translation: CASSSQETQYF.